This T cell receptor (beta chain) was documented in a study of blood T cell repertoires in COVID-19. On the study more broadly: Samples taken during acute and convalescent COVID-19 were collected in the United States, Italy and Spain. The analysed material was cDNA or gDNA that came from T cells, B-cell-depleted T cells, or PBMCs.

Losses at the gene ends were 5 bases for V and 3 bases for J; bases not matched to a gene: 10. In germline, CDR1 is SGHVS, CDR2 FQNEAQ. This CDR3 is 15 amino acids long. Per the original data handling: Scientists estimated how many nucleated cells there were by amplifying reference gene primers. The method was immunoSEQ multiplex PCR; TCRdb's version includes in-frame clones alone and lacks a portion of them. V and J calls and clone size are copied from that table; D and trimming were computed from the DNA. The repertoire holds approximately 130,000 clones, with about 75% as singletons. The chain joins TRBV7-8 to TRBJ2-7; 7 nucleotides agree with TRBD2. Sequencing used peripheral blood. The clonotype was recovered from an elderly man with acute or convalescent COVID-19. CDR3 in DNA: TGTGCCAGCAGCCCCCCCCGCAGGGAGGGCTACGAGCAGTACTTC. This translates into CASSPPRREGYEQYF.